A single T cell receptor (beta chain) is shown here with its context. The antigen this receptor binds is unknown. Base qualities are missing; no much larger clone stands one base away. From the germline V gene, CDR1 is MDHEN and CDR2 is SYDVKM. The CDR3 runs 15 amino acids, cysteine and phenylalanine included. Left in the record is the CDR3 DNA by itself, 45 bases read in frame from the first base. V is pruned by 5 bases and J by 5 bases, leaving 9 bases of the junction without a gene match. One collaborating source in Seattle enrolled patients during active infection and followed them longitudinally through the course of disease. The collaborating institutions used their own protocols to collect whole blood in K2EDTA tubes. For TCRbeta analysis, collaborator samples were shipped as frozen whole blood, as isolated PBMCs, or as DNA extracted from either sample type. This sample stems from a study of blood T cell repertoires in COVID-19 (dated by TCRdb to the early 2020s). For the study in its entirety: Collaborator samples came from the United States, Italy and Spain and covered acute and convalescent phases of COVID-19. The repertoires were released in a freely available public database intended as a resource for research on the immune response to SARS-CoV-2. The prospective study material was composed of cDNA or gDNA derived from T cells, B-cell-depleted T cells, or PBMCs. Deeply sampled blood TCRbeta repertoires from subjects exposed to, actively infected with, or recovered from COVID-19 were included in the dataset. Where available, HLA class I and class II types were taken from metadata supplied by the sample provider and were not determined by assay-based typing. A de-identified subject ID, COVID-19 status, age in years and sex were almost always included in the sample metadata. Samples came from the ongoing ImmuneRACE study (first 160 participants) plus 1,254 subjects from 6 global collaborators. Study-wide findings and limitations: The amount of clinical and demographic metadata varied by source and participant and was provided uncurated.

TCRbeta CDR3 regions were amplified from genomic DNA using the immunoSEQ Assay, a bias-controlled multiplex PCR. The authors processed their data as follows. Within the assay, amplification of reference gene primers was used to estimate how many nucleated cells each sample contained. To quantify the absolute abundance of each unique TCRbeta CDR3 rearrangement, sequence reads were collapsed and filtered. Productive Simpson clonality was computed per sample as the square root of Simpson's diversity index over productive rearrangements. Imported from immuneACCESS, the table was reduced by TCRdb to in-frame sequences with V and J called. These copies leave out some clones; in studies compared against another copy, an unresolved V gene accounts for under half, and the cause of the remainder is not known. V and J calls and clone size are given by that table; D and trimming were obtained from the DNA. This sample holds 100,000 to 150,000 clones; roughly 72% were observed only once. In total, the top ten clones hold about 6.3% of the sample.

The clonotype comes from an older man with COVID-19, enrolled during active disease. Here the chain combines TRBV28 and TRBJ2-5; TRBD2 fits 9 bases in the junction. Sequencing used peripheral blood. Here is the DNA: TGTGCCAGCAGTGTCCGACTAGCGGTACGGGAGACCCAGTACTTC. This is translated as CASSVRLAVRETQYF.